The following is a TCR beta chain sequence with its context. The CDR3 covers 16 residues. The germline V and J ends were trimmed by 5 bases and 5 bases, with 19 bases remaining between them. Germline CDR1 SGHAT, CDR2 FQNNGV. Repertoires were generated with immunoSEQ multiplex PCR, while TCRdb's copy carries only in-frame clones and drops some. The table lists nearly 350,000 clones, around nine tenths of them singletons. This specimen belongs to a study of blood T cell repertoires in COVID-19. The sequence derives from a woman aged 18 to 35 who had recovered from COVID-19. The genes are TRBV11-2 and TRBJ2-1, with a tentative D call TRBD1 (7 bases). The sample consisted of peripheral blood. CDR3 coding DNA: TGTGCCAGCAGCCCCGGTAGGGGGCGCGGGGACAATGAGCAGTTCTTC. Protein: CASSPGRGRGDNEQFF.